The present T cell receptor (beta chain) was sequenced within a study of OX40 agonist ivuxolimab in advanced cancers. The assay was immunoSEQ multiplex PCR, and TCRdb's table has in-frame clones only and misses some. The data show about 100,000 clones, 84% seen once. The study, taken as a whole, reports: CD8+ T cells showed, on average, more clonal expansion than CD4+ cells.

Germline CDR1 and CDR2: ENHRY and SYGVKD. CDR3 length: 12 amino acids. V dropped 3 bases and J dropped 5 bases, with 5 bases sitting between them. As regards this clone: The antigen remains unidentified.

The specimen was CD4+ or CD8+ T cells sorted from blood, collected in a trial of the OX40 agonist ivuxolimab. The V gene is TRBV10-3, the J gene TRBJ1-5; D remains unclear. The receptor was derived from an adult with an advanced solid tumor such as melanoma, head and neck, liver or kidney cancer. CDR3 amino acids: CAISESDQPQHF. Here the CDR3 DNA reads TGTGCCATCAGTGAATCTGATCAGCCCCAGCATTTT.